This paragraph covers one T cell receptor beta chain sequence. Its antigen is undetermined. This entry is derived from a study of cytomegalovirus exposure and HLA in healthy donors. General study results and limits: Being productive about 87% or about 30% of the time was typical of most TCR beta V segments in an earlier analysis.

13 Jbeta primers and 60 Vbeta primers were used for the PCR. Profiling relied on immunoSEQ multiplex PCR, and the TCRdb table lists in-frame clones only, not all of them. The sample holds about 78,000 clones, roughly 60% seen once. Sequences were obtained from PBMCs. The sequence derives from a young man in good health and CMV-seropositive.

The DNA for the CDR3 is TGTGCCAGCAGCTTAGGCTGGACTAGCACAGATACGCAGTATTTT. It encodes CASSLGWTSTDTQYF. The chain is built from TRBV7-9 and TRBJ2-3; D might be TRBD2 (5 bases). Germline assignment: CDR1 SEHNR and CDR2 FQNEAQ (reference sequence). The CDR3 runs to 15 residues. V lost 1 base to trimming and J lost 0 bases, with 8 bases between them.